This TCR beta chain was identified during a study of PD-L1 blockade in urothelial cancer. Time point in this sample: peripheral blood 6 weeks after treatment start. The table came from immunoSEQ multiplex PCR; TCRdb's copy has only in-frame clones and leaves some out. The table includes about 48,000 clones, roughly 80% detected once. The length of the CDR3 is 16 residues. J lost 2 bases, V lost 4 bases, and 5 bases had no gene match. CDR1 SNHLY and CDR2 FYNNEI come from the germline V gene. The receptor's source is an older man with urothelial cancer. This chain connects TRBV2 to TRBJ2-6, with 7 bases that match TRBD1. This specimen consisted of PBMCs, obtained around atezolizumab (anti-PD-L1) treatment. The CDR3 nucleotides are TGTGCCAGCAGTGTGACAGGGCTCCCTGGGGCCAACGTCCTGACTTTC. It translates to CASSVTGLPGANVLTF.